This TCR beta chain was identified during a study of cytomegalovirus exposure and HLA in healthy donors. V was cut by 0 bases and J by 4 bases, with 21 bases left in between. Per germline, CDR1 MGHRA and CDR2 YSYEKL. CDR3 length: 19 residues. Both 60 Vbeta primers and 13 Jbeta primers went into the PCR. TCRdb's copy holds only in-frame clones and misses some; the assay was immunoSEQ multiplex PCR. The sample records about 150,000 clones, over 60% being singletons. This chain connects TRBV4-1 to TRBJ2-2; maybe TRBD1 (6 bases). This TCR came from a male donor in good health and CMV-seronegative. Sequenced material: PBMCs. CDR3 sequence reads: CASSQEQGVAGAITGELFF. For the CDR3, the DNA is TGCGCCAGCAGCCAAGAGCAGGGAGTGGCAGGGGCTATCACCGGGGAGCTGTTTTTT.